A single sample gave rise to the 26 T cell receptor beta chains below, sequenced in a study of shared clonotypes between healthy human individuals (dated by TCRdb to the early 2020s). The library was made by the immunoSEQ multiplex PCR assay. As stored in TCRdb, this immuneACCESS dataset retains in-frame rearrangements with V and J assigned. A fraction of the clones does not appear; measured against another copy, unresolved V genes explain less than half of the discrepancy, and the remainder lacks a known reason. The sample table holds 950,000 to 1,300,000 clones, of which more than 65% were seen once. The ten largest clones capture approximately 1.5% of the sample. What was sequenced was memory CD4+ T cells sorted from blood. Taken with the paper, the label for cell subset or site translates to: CD45RA-negative fraction. These receptors all come from a man younger than 35 in good health.

This rearrangement joins TRBV19 to TRBJ1-6; D possibly corresponds to TRBD1 (5 bases). The CDR3 is made up of 13 amino acids. Germline V lookup: CDR1 LNHDA, CDR2 SQIVND (reference sequence). The V end was cut by 5 bases, the J end by 5 bases, with 7 bases between. In DNA, the CDR3 is TGTGCCAGTAGTGAACAGGATAATTCACCCCTCCACTTT. It encodes CASSEQDNSPLHF. Based on the CDR3 plus reference TRBV19 and TRBJ1-6, the full variable domain is DGGITQSPKYLFRKEGQNVTLSCEQNLNHDAMYWYRQDPGQGLRLIYYSQIVNDFQKGDIAEGYSVSREKKESFPLTVTSAQKNPTAFYLCASSEQDNSPLHFGNGTRLTVT.

As regards this clone: A read error may explain this, as a much larger clone is one base away. Distinct nucleotide sequences in the sample also encode this CDR3. The V gene is TRBV7-8, the J gene TRBJ1-1; D uncertain. This CDR3 spans 12 amino acids. V dropped 6 bases and J dropped 1 base, with 6 bases sitting between them. Germline CDR1 is SGHVS and CDR2 is FQNEAQ. The chain's CDR3 is CASSFPNTEAFF. The CDR3 DNA is TGTGCCAGCAGTTTTCCGAACACTGAAGCTTTCTTT.

This clone was found once. The V gene is TRBV7-2, the J gene TRBJ1-2, with D maybe TRBD1 (6 bases). The CDR3 sequence is 14 residues long. V was trimmed by 1 base and J by 8 bases, leaving 14 bases between them. CDR1 is SGHTA, CDR2 FQGNSA, per germline. The CDR3 DNA reads TGTGCCAGCAGCTTAGGCGGGGCAGGGGTCGGCTACACCTTC. It specifies CASSLGGAGVGYTF.

J is TRBJ1-2 and V is TRBV7-7; D perhaps matches TRBD1 (5 bases). The germline V gene encodes CDR1 SSHAT and CDR2 FNYEAQ (reference sequence). This CDR3 has 17 amino acids. DNA for the CDR3: TGTGCTAGCGGAAGCGACTTGGACAACTCCCCGATCTATGGCTACACCTTC. Encoded protein: CASGSDLDNSPIYGYTF. Full variable domain (remainder filled in from reference TRBV7-7 and TRBJ1-2): GAGVSQSPRYKVTKRGQDVTLRCDPISSHATLYWYQQALGQGPEFLTYFNYEAQPDKSGLPSDRFSAERPEGSISTLTIQRTEQRDSAMYRCASGSDLDNSPIYGYTFGSGTRLTVV.

The chain links TRBV11-3 to TRBJ2-7; 16 bases line up with TRBD2. Germline assignment: CDR1 SGHNT and CDR2 YENEEA. Germline trimming cut 5 bases from V and 5 bases from J; bases unmatched to any gene: 18. The CDR3 is 20 amino acids. In nucleotides, the CDR3 is TGTGCCAGCAGCCGTACGCATCAAGGGACTAGCGGGAGGGCCGTCGACGAGCAGTACTTC. This codes for CASSRTHQGTSGRAVDEQYF.

Comment on this clone: It may be a read error: a sequence one base away is much more abundant. The chain has TRBV7-2 and TRBJ1-5; D gene ambiguous. The germline V and J ends were trimmed by 5 bases and 1 base, with 6 bases remaining between them. Germline V gene data show CDR1 as SGHTA and CDR2 as FQGNSA. The CDR3 totals 13 residues. The CDR3 spells CASSPESNQPQHF. CDR3 nucleotides: TGTGCCAGCAGCCCGGAGAGCAATCAGCCCCAGCATTTT. Supplemented by reference TRBV7-2 and TRBJ1-5, the full variable domain reads GAGVSQSPSNKVTEKGKDVELRCDPISGHTALYWYRQSLGQGLEFLIYFQGNSAPDKSGLPSDRFSAERTGGSVSTLTIQRTQQEDSAVYLCASSPESNQPQHFGDGTRLSIL.

V is TRBV5-6 and J is TRBJ2-2; D unclear. V was cut by 5 bases and J by 0 bases, with 14 bases left in between. The V gene's germline CDR1 is SGHDT and CDR2 YYEEEE. This CDR3 has 16 residues. In DNA form, the CDR3 reads TGTGCCAGCAGGGAAATGATGAAATCGAACACCGGGGAGCTGTTTTTT. It specifies CASREMMKSNTGELFF. Full variable domain (rest looked up from reference TRBV5-6 and TRBJ2-2): DAGVTQSPTHLIKTRGQQVTLRCSPKSGHDTVSWYQQALGQGPQFIFQYYEEEERQRGNFPDRFSGHQFPNYSSELNVNALLLGDSALYLCASREMMKSNTGELFFGEGSRLTVL.

This rearrangement joins TRBV28 to TRBJ2-7; D call uncertain. The CDR3 sequence is 14 residues long. Trimming removed 2 bases at V and 5 bases at J, with 13 bases between. Germline V gene lookup returns CDR1 MDHEN and CDR2 SYDVKM. The CDR3 bases are TGTGCCAGCAGTTTAGTAGGCAGAATCCACGAGCAGTACTTC. Protein: CASSLVGRIHEQYF.

This sequence joins TRBV9 and TRBJ1-4, with D possibly matching TRBD1 (6 bases). The CDR3 runs to 15 residues. Germline V CDR1 and CDR2: SGDLS, YYNGEE. V lost 3 bases, J lost 1 base, and 10 bases lay in between. In nucleotides, the CDR3 is TGTGCCAGCAGCGCGCAGGGGCTAACTAATGAAAAACTGTTTTTT. It specifies CASSAQGLTNEKLFF.

The CDR3 loop reads CASSPPSIGYTF. The CDR3, as DNA: TGTGCCAGCTCACCACCCTCGATAGGCTACACCTTC. The chain is built from TRBV18 and TRBJ1-2; no definite D call. CDR3 length: 12 amino acids. Germline values: CDR1 KGHSH, CDR2 LQKENI. The V gene lost 0 bases and the J gene lost 8 bases, with 7 bases spanning the gap.

CDR3 sequence: CASSQGSTEQETQYF. DNA of the CDR3: TGCGCCAGCAGCCAAGGTTCGACAGAACAAGAGACCCAGTACTTC. V is TRBV4-1 and J is TRBJ2-5; TRBD1 might be the D (5 bases). Germline CDR1 reads MGHRA; CDR2 reads YSYEKL. V lost 1 base and J lost 2, with 11 bases in between. The CDR3 runs 15 residues.

The rearrangement links TRBV7-2 to TRBJ2-1, with TRBD2 matching 8 bases. The germline V gene encodes CDR1 SGHTA and CDR2 FQGNSA. The CDR3 is 17 amino acids. V trimming: 5 bases; J trimming: 0 bases; junction bases outside the gene matches: 9. CDR3 sequence reads: CASSPLGLVSSYNEQFF. For the CDR3, the DNA is TGTGCCAGCAGCCCGCTGGGACTAGTGAGCTCCTACAATGAGCAGTTCTTC.

Of note for this clone: Within the sample, other DNA sequences also encode this same CDR3. V and J are TRBV2 and TRBJ2-6; D remains unclear. The CDR3 sequence is 14 residues long. Trimming took 4 bases from V and 4 from J, leaving 8 bases between them. CDR1 is SNHLY and CDR2 is FYNNEI in the germline V gene. The CDR3 protein is CASSGAGGANVLTF. CDR3 nucleotides: TGTGCCAGCAGTGGGGCTGGGGGGGCCAACGTCCTGACTTTC.

The V call is TRBV27, the J call TRBJ1-2, with D unclear. With 0 bases removed from V and 2 bases from J, the gap between germline ends came to 7 bases. The V gene's germline CDR1 is MNHEY and CDR2 SMNVEV (reference sequence). The CDR3 is made up of 14 amino acids. The CDR3: CASSLSHSNYGYTF. The CDR3 DNA follows: TGTGCCAGCAGTTTATCCCACAGCAACTATGGCTACACCTTC.

In this sample, this clone turned up once. The chain is built from TRBV6-5 and TRBJ2-3, with a possible D match to TRBD1 (6 bases). V lost 7 bases, J lost 2 bases, and 13 bases lay in between. The CDR3 has 14 residues. Germline values: CDR1 MNHEY, CDR2 SVGAGI. The CDR3 here is CASTRGRATDTQYF. The CDR3 DNA reads TGTGCCAGCACCAGGGGCAGGGCCACAGATACGCAGTATTTT.

The chain combines TRBV10-3 with TRBJ2-7; D may be TRBD1 (5 bases). In germline, CDR1 is ENHRY, CDR2 SYGVKD. This CDR3 is built from 13 residues. V was clipped by 7 bases and J by 1 base, with 11 bases between them. The CDR3 loop is CAIKGAGSYEQYF. The CDR3 region has the DNA TGTGCCATCAAAGGGGCAGGATCCTACGAGCAGTACTTC.

This clone occurred a few times. The chain combines TRBV7-8 with TRBJ2-7, with 7 positions matching TRBD1. Germline V gene data show CDR1 as SGHVS and CDR2 as FQNEAQ. V shed 5 bases, J shed 3 bases, and the junction held 10 bases outside the gene matches. This CDR3 is 15 amino acids long. The CDR3 nucleotides are TGTGCCAGCAGCCGGAGACAGGGACCTAACTACGAGCAGTACTTC. Amino acid sequence: CASSRRQGPNYEQYF.

As concerns this clone: Other nucleotide sequences in the sample specify the same CDR3. CDR3 DNA: TGTGCCTGGAGCGGACAGGGGGCTCAGCCCCAGCATTTT. It yields the protein CAWSGQGAQPQHF. This chain connects TRBV30 to TRBJ1-5; TRBD1 agrees at 11 bases. V lost 3 bases to trimming and J lost 6 bases; unmatched junction nucleotides: 1. The germline V gene encodes CDR1 GTSNPN and CDR2 SVGIG (reference sequence). The CDR3 extends over 13 amino acids. Full variable domain (remainder filled in from reference TRBV30 and TRBJ1-5): SQTIHQWPATLVQPVGSPLSLECTVEGTSNPNLYWYRQAAGRGLQLLFYSVGIGQISSEVPQNLSASRPQDRQFILSSKKLLLSDSGFYLCAWSGQGAQPQHFGDGTRLSIL.

The table lists this clone with a few counts. This chain uses TRBV30 with TRBJ2-2; 8 bases agree with TRBD1. Losses at the gene ends were 2 bases for V and 5 bases for J; bases not matched to a gene: 7. This CDR3 is built from 15 residues. Germline CDR1 and CDR2: GTSNPN and SVGIG (reference sequence). Here the CDR3 reads CAWSHRDRRTGELFF. The CDR3 DNA reads TGTGCCTGGAGTCACCGGGACAGGAGAACCGGGGAGCTGTTTTTT. Full variable domain (rest looked up from reference TRBV30 and TRBJ2-2): SQTIHQWPATLVQPVGSPLSLECTVEGTSNPNLYWYRQAAGRGLQLLFYSVGIGQISSEVPQNLSASRPQDRQFILSSKKLLLSDSGFYLCAWSHRDRRTGELFFGEGSRLTVL.

The chain recombines TRBV6-5 with TRBJ2-5; 13 nucleotides line up with TRBD2. CDR1 MNHEY and CDR2 SVGAGI come from the germline V gene. CDR3 size: 14 residues. The V and J ends lost 6 bases and 5 bases, in that order; junction bases with no gene match: 3. CDR3 sequence reads: CASRGLAGRETQYF. CDR3 nucleotides: TGTGCCAGCAGGGGACTAGCGGGGAGGGAGACCCAGTACTTC.

The chain joins TRBV18 to TRBJ1-1; D may be TRBD1 (5 bases). CDR1 is KGHSH and CDR2 is LQKENI in the germline V gene. The V gene lost 3 bases and the J gene lost 1 base, with 15 bases spanning the gap. CDR3 length equals 16 residues. The CDR3 reads CASSPETRGENTEAFF. The CDR3 DNA reads as TGTGCCAGCTCACCCGAGACGCGAGGGGAGAACACTGAAGCTTTCTTT.

The V call is TRBV5-4, the J call TRBJ2-2, with unresolved D. CDR1 and CDR2 from the germline V gene are SGHNT and YYREEE (reference sequence). This CDR3 spans 15 amino acids. Trimming took 5 bases from V and 3 from J, leaving 14 bases between them. The CDR3 protein is CASRPANGDTGELFF. CDR3 nucleotide sequence: TGTGCCAGCAGACCCGCGAATGGCGACACCGGGGAGCTGTTTTTT.

As regards this clone: The same CDR3 also results from other DNA sequences found in this sample. The chain employs TRBV11-2 and TRBJ2-7; unclear D gene. V shed 1 base and J shed 0 bases, with 10 bases lying between them. The CDR3 runs 15 residues. The germline V gene has CDR1 SGHAT and CDR2 FQNNGV. CDR3 protein: CASSLGPDSSYEQYF. In DNA, the CDR3 is TGTGCCAGCAGCTTAGGACCGGATAGCTCCTACGAGCAGTACTTC.

This chain links TRBV10-2 with TRBJ2-2; 12 nucleotides agree with TRBD2. The J segment lost 12 bases and the V segment lost 9 bases, leaving 14 bases of the junction unmatched. CDR3 length equals 15 residues. Germline V gives CDR1 WSHSY, CDR2 SAAADI. CDR3 sequence reads: CASYSGLAGGPKLFF. CDR3 sequence (DNA): TGCGCCAGTTACTCGGGGCTAGCGGGAGGGCCGAAGCTGTTTTTT.

The chain combines TRBV14 with TRBJ2-5; no definite D call. Trimming removed 0 bases at V and 8 bases at J, with 10 bases between. The CDR3 runs to 13 residues. Germline lookup yields CDR1 SGHDN and CDR2 FVKESK. The CDR3, as DNA: TGTGCCAGCAGCCAAGATTGGATATCTACCCAGTACTTC. It specifies CASSQDWISTQYF.

This chain connects TRBV9 to TRBJ2-3; D not resolved. CDR1 and CDR2 from the germline V gene are SGDLS and YYNGEE. The CDR3 runs 16 residues. Trimming cost V 0 bases and J 2 bases, with 13 bases left between them. The CDR3 nucleotides read TGTGCCAGCAGCGTAGGGGCAAACGATGACACAGATACGCAGTATTTT. Translating gives CASSVGANDDTDTQYF.